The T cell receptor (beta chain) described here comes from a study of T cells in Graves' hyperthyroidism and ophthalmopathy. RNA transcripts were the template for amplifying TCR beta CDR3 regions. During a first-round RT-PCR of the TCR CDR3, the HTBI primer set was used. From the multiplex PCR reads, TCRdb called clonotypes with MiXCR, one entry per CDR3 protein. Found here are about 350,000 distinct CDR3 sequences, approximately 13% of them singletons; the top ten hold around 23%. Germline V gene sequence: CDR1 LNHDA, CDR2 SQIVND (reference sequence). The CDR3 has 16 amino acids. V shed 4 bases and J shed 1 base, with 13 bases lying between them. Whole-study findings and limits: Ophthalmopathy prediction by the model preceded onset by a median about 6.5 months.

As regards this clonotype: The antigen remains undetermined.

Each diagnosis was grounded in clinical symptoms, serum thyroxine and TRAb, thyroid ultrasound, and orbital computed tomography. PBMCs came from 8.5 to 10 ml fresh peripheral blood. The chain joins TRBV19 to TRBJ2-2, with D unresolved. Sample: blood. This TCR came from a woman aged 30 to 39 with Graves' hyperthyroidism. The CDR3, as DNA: TGTGCCAGTAGTACCCATCGGACGGTGAACACCGGGGAGCTGTTTTTT. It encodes CASSTHRTVNTGELFF.